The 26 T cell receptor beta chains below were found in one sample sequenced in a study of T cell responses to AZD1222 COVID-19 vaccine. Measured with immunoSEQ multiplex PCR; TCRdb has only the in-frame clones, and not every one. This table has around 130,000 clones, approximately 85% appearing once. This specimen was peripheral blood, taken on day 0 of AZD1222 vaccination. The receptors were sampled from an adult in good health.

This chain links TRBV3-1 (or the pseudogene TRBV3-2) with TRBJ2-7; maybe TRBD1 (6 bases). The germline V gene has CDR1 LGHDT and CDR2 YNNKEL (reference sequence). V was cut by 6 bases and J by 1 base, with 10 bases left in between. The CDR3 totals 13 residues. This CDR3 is CASRHRASYEQYF. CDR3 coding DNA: TGTGCCAGCAGACACAGGGCATCCTACGAGCAGTACTTC.

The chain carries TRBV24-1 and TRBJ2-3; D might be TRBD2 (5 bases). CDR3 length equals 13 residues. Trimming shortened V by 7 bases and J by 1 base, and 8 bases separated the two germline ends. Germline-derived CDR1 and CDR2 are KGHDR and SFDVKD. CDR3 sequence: CATSGDGTDTQYF. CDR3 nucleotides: TGTGCCACCAGCGGGGATGGCACAGATACGCAGTATTTT.

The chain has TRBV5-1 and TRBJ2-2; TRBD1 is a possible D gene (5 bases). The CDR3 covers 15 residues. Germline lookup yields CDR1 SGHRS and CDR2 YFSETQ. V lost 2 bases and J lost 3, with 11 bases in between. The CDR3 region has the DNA TGCGCCAGCAGCTTAGAGGACACATACACCGGGGAGCTGTTTTTT. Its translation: CASSLEDTYTGELFF.

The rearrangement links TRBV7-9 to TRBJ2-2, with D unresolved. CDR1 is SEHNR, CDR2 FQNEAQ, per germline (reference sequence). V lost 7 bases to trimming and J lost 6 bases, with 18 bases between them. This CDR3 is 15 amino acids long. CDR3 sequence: CASNQLYPVPGELFF. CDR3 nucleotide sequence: TGTGCCAGCAACCAACTATATCCTGTACCCGGGGAGCTGTTTTTT.

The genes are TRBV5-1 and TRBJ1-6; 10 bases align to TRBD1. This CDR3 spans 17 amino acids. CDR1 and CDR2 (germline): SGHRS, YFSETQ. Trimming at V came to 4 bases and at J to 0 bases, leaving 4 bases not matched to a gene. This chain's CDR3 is CASSPGQGYSYNSPLHF. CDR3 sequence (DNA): TGCGCCAGCAGCCCGGGACAGGGGTACTCCTATAATTCACCCCTCCACTTT.

The CDR3 region has the DNA TGTGCCAGTAGTTCCTTGGGCGGGGGGTTCACAGATACGCAGTATTTT. Translated: CASSSLGGGFTDTQYF. The J gene is TRBJ2-3, the V gene TRBV19, with 8 nucleotides matching TRBD2. This CDR3 contains 16 residues. Germline V gene data show CDR1 as LNHDA and CDR2 as SQIVND (reference sequence). Losses at the gene ends were 5 bases for V and 2 bases for J; bases not matched to a gene: 9.

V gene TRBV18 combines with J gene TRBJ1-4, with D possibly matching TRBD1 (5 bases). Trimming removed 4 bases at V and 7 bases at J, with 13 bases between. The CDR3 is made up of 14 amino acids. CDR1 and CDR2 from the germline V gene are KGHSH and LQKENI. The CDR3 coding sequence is TGTGCCAGCTCACTCGCAGGGCTAGGTGAAAAACTGTTTTTT. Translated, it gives CASSLAGLGEKLFF.

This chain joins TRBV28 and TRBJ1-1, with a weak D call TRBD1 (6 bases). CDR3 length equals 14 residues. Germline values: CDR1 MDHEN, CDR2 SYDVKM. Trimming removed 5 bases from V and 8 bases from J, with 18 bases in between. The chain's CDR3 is CASSPPPGVTEAFF. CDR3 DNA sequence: TGTGCCAGCAGTCCCCCCCCAGGGGTGACGGAAGCTTTCTTT.

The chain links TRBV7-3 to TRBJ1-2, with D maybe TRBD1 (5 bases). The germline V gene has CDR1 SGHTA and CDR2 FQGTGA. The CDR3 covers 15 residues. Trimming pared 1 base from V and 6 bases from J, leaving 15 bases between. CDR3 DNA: TGTGCCAGCAGCTTAATGGGGCAGGGCACGGATGGCTACACCTTC. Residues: CASSLMGQGTDGYTF. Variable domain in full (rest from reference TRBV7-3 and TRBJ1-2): GAGVSQTPSNKVTEKGKYVELRCDPISGHTALYWYRQSLGQGPEFLIYFQGTGAADDSGLPNDRFFAVRPEGSVSTLKIQRTERGDSAVYLCASSLMGQGTDGYTFGSGTRLTVV.

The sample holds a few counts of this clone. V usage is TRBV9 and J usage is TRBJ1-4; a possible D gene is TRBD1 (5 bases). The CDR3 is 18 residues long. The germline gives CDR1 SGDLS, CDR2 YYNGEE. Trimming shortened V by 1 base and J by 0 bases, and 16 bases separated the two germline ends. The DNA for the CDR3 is TGTGCCAGCAGCGTAAACCCGGGACGCTCAGCAACTAATGAAAAACTGTTTTTT. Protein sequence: CASSVNPGRSATNEKLFF.

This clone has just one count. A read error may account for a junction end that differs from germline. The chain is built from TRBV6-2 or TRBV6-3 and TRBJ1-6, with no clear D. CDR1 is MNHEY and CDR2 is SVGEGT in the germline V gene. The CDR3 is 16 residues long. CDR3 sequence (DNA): TGTGCCAGCAGTCACTCACGGGGTACGGGAAATTCACCCCTCCACTTT. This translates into CASSHSRGTGNSPLHF.

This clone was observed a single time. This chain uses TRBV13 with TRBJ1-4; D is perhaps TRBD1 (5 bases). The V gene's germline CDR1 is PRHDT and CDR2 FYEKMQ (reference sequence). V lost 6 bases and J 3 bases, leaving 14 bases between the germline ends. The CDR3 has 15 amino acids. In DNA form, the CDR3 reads TGTGCCAGCAGTTATAGGGGTTCGGCTAATGAAAAACTGTTTTTT. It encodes CASSYRGSANEKLFF.

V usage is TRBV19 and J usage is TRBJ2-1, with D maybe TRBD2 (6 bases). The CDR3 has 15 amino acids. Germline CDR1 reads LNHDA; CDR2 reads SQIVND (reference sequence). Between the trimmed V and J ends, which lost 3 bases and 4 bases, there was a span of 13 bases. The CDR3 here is CASSINGDSYNEQFF. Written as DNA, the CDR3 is TGTGCCAGTAGTATCAACGGGGACTCGTACAATGAGCAGTTCTTC.

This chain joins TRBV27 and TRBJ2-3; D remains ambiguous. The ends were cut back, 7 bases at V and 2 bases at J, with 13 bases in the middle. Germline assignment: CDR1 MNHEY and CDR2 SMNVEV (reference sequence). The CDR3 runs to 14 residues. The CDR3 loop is CASTKRFITDTQYF. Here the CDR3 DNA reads TGTGCCAGCACGAAGAGGTTCATCACAGATACGCAGTATTTT.

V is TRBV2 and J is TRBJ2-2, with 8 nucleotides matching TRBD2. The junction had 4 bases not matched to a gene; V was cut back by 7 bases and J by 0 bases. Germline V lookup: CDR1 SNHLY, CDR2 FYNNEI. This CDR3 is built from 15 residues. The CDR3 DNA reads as TGTGCCAGCACTCGACTAGCGTCGAACACCGGGGAGCTGTTTTTT. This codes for CASTRLASNTGELFF.

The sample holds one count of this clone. CDR3 nucleotide sequence: TGCGCCAGCAGCCATAGGACTAGCGGGATTTACAATGAGCAGTTCTTC. Amino acids: CASSHRTSGIYNEQFF. The rearrangement joins TRBV4-1 to TRBJ2-1; 12 bases align to TRBD2. V trimming: 3 bases; J trimming: 4 bases; junction bases outside the gene matches: 4. Germline CDR1 is MGHRA and CDR2 is YSYEKL. The CDR3 runs to 16 residues.

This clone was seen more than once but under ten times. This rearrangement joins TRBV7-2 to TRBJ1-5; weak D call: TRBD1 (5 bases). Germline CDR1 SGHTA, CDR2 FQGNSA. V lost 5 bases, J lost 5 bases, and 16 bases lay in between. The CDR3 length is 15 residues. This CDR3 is CASSPSWGGYQPQHF. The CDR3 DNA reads TGTGCCAGCAGCCCATCGTGGGGGGGTTATCAGCCCCAGCATTTT.

CDR3 protein: CASSLNAGGLTGEQFF. The CDR3 bases are TGTGCCAGCAGCTTAAATGCGGGAGGGCTGACGGGTGAGCAGTTCTTC. The chain links TRBV7-9 to TRBJ2-1; 9 bases are a match to TRBD2. Trimming removed 2 bases from V and 9 bases from J; junction bases left unmatched: 11. The V gene's germline CDR1 is SEHNR and CDR2 FQNEAQ (reference sequence). This CDR3 is built from 16 residues.

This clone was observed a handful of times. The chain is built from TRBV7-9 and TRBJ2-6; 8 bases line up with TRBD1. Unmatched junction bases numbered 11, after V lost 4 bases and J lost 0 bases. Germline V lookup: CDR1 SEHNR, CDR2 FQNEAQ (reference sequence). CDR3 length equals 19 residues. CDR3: CASSCSPGTGCSGANVLTF. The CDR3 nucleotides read TGTGCCAGCAGCTGCAGCCCCGGGACAGGCTGCTCTGGGGCCAACGTCCTGACTTTC.

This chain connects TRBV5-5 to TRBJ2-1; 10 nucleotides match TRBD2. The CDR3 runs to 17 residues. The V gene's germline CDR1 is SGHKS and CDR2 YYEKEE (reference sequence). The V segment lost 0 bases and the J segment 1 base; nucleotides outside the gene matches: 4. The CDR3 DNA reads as TGTGCCAGCAGCTTGGGCGCTAGCGGGGGATCCTACAATGAGCAGTTCTTC. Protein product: CASSLGASGGSYNEQFF.

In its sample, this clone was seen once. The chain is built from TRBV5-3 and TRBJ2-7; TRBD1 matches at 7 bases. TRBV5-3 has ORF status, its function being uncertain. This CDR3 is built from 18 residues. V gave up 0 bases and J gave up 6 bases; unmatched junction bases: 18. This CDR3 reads CARSLAVTRGQSSPEQYF. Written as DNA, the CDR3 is TGTGCCAGAAGCTTGGCGGTCACAAGGGGACAGTCATCTCCCGAGCAGTACTTC.

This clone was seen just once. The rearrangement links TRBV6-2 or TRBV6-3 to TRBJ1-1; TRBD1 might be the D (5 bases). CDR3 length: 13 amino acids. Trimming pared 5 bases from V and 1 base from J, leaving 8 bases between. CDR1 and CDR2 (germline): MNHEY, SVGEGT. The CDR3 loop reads CASSHGQNTEAFF. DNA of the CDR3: TGTGCCAGCAGTCACGGACAGAACACTGAAGCTTTCTTT.

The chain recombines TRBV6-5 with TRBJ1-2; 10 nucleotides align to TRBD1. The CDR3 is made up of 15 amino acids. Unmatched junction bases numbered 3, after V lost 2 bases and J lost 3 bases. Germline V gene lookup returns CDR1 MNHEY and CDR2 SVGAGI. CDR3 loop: CASSYRDRGHYGYTF. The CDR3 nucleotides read TGTGCCAGCAGTTACAGGGACAGGGGACACTATGGCTACACCTTC.

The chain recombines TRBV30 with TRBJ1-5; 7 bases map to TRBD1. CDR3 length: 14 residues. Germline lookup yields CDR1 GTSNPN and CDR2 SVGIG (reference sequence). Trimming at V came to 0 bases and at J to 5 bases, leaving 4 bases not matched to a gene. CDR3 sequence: CAWSVGQDYQPQHF. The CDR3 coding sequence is TGTGCCTGGAGTGTAGGACAGGATTATCAGCCCCAGCATTTT.

This CDR3 is CSASRRVGNQPQHF. CDR3 sequence (DNA): TGCAGTGCTAGTCGGAGGGTTGGCAATCAGCCCCAGCATTTT. V gene TRBV20-1 combines with J gene TRBJ1-5; D gene uncertain. Germline CDR1 and CDR2: DFQATT and SNEGSKA (reference sequence). The CDR3 covers 14 residues. The V gene lost 3 bases and the J gene lost 2 bases, with 11 bases spanning the gap.

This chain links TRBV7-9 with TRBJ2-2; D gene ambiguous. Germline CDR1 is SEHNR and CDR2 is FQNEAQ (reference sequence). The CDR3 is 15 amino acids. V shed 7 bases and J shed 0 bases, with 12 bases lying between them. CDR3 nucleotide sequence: TGTGCCAGCATTCCCTGGGCTCCGAACACCGGGGAGCTGTTTTTT. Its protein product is CASIPWAPNTGELFF.